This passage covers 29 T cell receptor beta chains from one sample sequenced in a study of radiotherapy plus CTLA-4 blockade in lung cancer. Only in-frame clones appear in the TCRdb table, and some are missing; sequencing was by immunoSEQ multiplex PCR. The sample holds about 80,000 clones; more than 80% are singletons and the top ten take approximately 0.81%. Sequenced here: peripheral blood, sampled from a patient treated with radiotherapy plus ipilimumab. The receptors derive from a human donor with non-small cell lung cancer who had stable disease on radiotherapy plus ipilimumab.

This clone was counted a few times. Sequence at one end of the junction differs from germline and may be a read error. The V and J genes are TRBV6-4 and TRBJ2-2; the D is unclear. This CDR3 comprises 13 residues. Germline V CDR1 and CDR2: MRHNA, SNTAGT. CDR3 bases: TGTGCCAGCAGTGAACAGAACTCCGGGGAGCTGTTTTTT. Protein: CASSEQNSGELFF.

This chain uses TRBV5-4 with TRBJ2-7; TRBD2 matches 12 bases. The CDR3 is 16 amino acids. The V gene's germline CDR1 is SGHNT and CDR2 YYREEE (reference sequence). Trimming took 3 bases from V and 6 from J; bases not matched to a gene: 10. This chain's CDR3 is CASSSGASGRAIEQYF. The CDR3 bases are TGTGCCAGCAGCTCGGGGGCTAGCGGGAGGGCCATCGAGCAGTACTTC.

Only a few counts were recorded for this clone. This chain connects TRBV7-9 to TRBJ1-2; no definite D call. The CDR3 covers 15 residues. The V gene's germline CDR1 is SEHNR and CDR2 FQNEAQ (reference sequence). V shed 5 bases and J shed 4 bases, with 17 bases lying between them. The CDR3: CASSGLKVRSYGYTF. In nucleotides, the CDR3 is TGTGCCAGCAGCGGGTTGAAGGTGAGGAGCTATGGCTACACCTTC. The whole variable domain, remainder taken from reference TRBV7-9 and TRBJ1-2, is DTGVSQNPRHKITKRGQNVTFRCDPISEHNRLYWYRQTLGQGPEFLTYFQNEAQLEKSRLLSDRFSAERPKGSFSTLEIQRTEQGDSAMYLCASSGLKVRSYGYTFGSGTRLTVV.

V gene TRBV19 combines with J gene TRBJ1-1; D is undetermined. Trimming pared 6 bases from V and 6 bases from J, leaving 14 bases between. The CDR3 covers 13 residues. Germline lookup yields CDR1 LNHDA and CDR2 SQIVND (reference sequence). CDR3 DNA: TGTGCCAGTAGGGCCCGGGGAAGGGCTGAAGCTTTCTTT. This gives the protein CASRARGRAEAFF. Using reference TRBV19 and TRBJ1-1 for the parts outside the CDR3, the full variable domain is DGGITQSPKYLFRKEGQNVTLSCEQNLNHDAMYWYRQDPGQGLRLIYYSQIVNDFQKGDIAEGYSVSREKKESFPLTVTSAQKNPTAFYLCASRARGRAEAFFGQGTRLTVV.

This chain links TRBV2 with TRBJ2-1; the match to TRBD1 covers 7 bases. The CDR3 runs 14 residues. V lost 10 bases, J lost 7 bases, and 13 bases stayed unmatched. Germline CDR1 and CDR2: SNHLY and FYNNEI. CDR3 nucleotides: TGTGCCACCCCAAGGGGGACAGACACAAATGAGCAGTTCTTC. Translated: CATPRGTDTNEQFF.

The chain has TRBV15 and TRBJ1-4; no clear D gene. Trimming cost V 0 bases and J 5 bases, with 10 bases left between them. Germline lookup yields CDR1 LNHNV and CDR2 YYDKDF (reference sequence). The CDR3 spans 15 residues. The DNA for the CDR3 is TGTGCCACCAGCAGAGATTTTTCCGGGAATGAAAAACTGTTTTTT. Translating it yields CATSRDFSGNEKLFF.

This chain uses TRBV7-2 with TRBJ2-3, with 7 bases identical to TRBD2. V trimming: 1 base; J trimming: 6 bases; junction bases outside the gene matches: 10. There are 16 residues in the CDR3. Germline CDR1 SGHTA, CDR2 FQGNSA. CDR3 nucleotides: TGTGCCAGCAGCTTAGAGATAGCGGGCTCCAGGGATACGCAGTATTTT. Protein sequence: CASSLEIAGSRDTQYF.

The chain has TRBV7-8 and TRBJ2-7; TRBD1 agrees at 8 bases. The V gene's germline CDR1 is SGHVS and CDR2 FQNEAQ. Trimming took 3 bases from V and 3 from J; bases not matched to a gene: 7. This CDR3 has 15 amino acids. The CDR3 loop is CASSFPGQALYEQYF. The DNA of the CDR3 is TGTGCCAGCAGCTTTCCGGGACAGGCTCTCTACGAGCAGTACTTC.

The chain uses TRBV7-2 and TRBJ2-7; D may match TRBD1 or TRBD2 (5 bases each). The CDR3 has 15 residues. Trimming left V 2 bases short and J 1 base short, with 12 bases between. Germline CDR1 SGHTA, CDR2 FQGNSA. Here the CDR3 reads CASSLWDLPSYEQYF. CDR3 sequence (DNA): TGTGCCAGCAGCTTATGGGACCTCCCATCCTACGAGCAGTACTTC.

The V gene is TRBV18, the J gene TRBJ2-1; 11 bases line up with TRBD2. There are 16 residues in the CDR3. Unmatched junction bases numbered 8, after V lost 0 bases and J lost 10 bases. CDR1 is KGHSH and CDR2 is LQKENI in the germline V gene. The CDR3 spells CASSPPKTSGINEQFF. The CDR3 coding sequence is TGTGCCAGCTCACCACCGAAGACTAGCGGGATAAACGAGCAGTTCTTC.

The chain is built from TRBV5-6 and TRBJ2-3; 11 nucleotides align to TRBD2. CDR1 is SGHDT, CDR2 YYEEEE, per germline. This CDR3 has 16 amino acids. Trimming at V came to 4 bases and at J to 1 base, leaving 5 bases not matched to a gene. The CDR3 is CASSLLLAGGTDTQYF. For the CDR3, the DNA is TGTGCCAGCAGCCTTCTACTAGCGGGGGGCACAGATACGCAGTATTTT. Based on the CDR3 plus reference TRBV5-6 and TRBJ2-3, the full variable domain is DAGVTQSPTHLIKTRGQQVTLRCSPKSGHDTVSWYQQALGQGPQFIFQYYEEEERQRGNFPDRFSGHQFPNYSSELNVNALLLGDSALYLCASSLLLAGGTDTQYFGPGTRLTVL.

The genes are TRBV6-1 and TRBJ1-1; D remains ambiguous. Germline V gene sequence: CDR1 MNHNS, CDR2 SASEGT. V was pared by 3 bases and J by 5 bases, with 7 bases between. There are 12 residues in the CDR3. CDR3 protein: CASSDSWTEAFF. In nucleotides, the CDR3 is TGTGCCAGCAGTGATAGTTGGACTGAAGCTTTCTTT.

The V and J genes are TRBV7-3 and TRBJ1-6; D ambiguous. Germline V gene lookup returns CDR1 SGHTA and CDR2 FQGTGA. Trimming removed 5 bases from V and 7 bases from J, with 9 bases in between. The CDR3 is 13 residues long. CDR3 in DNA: TGTGCCAGCAGCCAAACCGGGAATTCACCCCTCCACTTT. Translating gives CASSQTGNSPLHF.

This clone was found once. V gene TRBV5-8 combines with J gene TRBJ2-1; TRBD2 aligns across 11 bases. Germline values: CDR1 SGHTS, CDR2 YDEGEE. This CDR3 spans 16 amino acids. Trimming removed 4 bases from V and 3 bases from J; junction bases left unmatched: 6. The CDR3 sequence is CASSTWTSGYYNEQFF. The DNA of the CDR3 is TGTGCCAGCAGCACCTGGACTAGCGGGTACTACAATGAGCAGTTCTTC.

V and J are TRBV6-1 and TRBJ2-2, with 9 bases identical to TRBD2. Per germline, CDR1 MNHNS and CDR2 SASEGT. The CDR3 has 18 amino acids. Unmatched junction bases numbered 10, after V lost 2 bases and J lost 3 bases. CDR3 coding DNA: TGTGCCAGCAGTGAAAGGCCCGGCGGGGGGGCGGACACCGGGGAGCTGTTTTTT. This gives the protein CASSERPGGGADTGELFF.

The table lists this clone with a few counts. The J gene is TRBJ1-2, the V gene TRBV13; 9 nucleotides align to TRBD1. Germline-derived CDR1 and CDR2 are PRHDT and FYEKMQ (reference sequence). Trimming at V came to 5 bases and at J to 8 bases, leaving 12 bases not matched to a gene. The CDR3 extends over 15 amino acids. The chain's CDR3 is CASSIVDRGLRGYTF. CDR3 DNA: TGTGCCAGCAGCATCGTGGACAGGGGCCTCCGGGGCTACACCTTC.

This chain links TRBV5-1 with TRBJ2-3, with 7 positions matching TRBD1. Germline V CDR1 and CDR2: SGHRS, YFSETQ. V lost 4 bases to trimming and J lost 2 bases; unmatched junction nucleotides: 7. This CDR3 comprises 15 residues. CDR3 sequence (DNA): TGCGCCAGCAGCCGTACAGGGGATGTCACAGATACGCAGTATTTT. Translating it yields CASSRTGDVTDTQYF.

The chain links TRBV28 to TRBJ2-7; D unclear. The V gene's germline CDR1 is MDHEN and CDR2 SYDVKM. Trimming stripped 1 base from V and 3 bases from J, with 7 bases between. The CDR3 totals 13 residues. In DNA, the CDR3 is TGTGCCAGCAGTTTATTTTCCGTCTACGAGCAGTACTTC. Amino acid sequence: CASSLFSVYEQYF.

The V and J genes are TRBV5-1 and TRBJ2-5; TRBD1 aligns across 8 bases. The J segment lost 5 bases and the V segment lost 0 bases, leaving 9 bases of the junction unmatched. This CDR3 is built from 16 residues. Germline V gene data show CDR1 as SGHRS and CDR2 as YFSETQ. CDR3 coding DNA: TGCGCCAGCAGCTTGGGGGGACAGGCCCGAGGGGAGACCCAGTACTTC. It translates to CASSLGGQARGETQYF.

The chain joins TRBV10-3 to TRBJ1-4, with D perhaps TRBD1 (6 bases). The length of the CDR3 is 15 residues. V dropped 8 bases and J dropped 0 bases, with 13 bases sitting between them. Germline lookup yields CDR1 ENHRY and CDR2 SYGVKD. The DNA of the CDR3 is TGTGCCATCGGGGGCCAGGGCTCAACTAATGAAAAACTGTTTTTT. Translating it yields CAIGGQGSTNEKLFF.

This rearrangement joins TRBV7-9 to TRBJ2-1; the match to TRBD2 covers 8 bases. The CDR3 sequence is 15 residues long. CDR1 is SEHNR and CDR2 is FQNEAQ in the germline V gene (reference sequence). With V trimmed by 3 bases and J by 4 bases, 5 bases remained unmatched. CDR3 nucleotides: TGTGCCAGCAGCTTTGCCGGGGGGGATTACAATGAGCAGTTCTTC. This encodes CASSFAGGDYNEQFF.

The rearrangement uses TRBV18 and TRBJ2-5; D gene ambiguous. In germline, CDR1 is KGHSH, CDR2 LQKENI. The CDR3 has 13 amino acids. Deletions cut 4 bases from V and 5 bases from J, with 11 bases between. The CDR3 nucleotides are TGTGCCAGCTCACGGCTCCAGTCGGAGACCCAGTACTTC. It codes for CASSRLQSETQYF.

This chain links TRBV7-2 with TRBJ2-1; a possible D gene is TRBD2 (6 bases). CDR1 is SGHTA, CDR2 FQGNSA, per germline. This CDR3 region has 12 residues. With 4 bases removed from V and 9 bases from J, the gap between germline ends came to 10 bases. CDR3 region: CASSSTRGEQFF. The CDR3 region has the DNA TGTGCCAGCAGCTCGACTAGAGGTGAGCAGTTCTTC.

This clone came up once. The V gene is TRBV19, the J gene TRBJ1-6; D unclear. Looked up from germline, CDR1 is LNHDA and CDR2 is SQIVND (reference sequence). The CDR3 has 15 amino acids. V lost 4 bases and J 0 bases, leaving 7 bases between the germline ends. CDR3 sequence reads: CASSSSSSYNSPLHF. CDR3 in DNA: TGTGCCAGTAGTAGCTCGAGCTCCTATAATTCACCCCTCCACTTT.

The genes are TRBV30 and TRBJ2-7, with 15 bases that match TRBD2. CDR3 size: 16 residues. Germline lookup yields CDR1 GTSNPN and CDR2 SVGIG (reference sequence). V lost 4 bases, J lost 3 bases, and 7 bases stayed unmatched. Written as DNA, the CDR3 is TGTGCCTGGAACCTGCGGACTAGCGGGAGGGGCTACGAGCAGTACTTC. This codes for CAWNLRTSGRGYEQYF.

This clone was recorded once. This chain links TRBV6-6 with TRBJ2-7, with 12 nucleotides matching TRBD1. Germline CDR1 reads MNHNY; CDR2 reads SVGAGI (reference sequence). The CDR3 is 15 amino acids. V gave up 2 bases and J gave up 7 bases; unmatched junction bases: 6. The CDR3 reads CASSYPGQGAREQYF. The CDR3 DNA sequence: TGTGCCAGCAGTTACCCGGGACAGGGGGCACGGGAGCAGTACTTC.

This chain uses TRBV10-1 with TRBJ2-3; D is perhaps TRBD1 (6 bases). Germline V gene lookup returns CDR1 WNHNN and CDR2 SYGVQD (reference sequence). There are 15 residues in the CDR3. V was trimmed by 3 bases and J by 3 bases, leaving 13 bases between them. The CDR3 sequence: CASSEGRGRTDTQYF. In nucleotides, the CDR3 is TGCGCCAGCAGTGAAGGAAGGGGGAGAACAGATACGCAGTATTTT.

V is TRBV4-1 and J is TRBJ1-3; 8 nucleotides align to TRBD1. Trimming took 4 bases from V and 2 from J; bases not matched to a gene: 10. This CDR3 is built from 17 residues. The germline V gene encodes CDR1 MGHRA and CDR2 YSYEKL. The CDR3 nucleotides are TGCGCCAGCAGCCGCCAATGGGGACAGGACACTGGAAACACCATATATTTT. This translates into CASSRQWGQDTGNTIYF.

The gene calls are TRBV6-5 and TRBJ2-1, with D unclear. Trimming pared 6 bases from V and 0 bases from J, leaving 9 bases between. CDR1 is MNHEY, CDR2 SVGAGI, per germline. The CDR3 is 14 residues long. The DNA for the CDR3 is TGTGCCAGCAGGGGGTACCACTCCTACAATGAGCAGTTCTTC. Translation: CASRGYHSYNEQFF.